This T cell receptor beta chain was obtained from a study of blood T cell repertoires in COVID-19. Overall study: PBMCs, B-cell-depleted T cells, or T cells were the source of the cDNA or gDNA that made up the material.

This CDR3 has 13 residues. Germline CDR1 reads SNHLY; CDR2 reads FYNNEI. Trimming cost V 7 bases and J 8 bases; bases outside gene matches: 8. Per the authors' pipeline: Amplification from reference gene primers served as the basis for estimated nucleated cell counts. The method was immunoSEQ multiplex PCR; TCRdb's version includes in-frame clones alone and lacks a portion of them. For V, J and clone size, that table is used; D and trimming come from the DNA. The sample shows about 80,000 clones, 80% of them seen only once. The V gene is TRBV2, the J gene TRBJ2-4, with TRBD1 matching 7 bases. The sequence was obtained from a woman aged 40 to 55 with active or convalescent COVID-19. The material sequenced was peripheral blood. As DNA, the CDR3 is TGTGCCAGCACTCAGGACAGGTCGGACATTCAGTACTTC. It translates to CASTQDRSDIQYF.